What follows are 8 T cell receptor beta chains derived from one specimen sequenced in a study of human T cells and chemical hapten exposure. Indicated time point: pre-sensitization, week 0. The treatment was: therapeutic diphenylcyclopropenone sensitization with weekly scalp DPC. TCRdb re-analysed the RACE reads in MiXCR, keeping a single row per CDR3 protein. This table holds more than 250,000 distinct CDR3 sequences, roughly 8.9% found once. The sequences come from whole blood, collected in connection with sensitization to the hapten diphenylcyclopropenone (DPC). Source of these receptors: a woman between 40 and 50 years old with alopecia areata. Some clones in this sample may be carry-over from other donors' samples.

This clonotype showed up just a few times. The chain joins TRBV7-9 to TRBJ2-1; possible D gene TRBD2, 6 bases. CDR1 is SEHNR and CDR2 is FQNEAQ in the germline V gene (reference sequence). Trimming shortened V by 1 base and J by 10 bases, and 11 bases separated the two germline ends. The CDR3 is 13 residues long. The CDR3 sequence: CASSLVSSVEQFF. The DNA of the CDR3 is TGTGCCAGCAGCTTAGTGTCTAGCGTAGAGCAGTTCTTC. Variable domain in full (rest from reference TRBV7-9 and TRBJ2-1): DTGVSQNPRHKITKRGQNVTFRCDPISEHNRLYWYRQTLGQGPEFLTYFQNEAQLEKSRLLSDRFSAERPKGSFSTLEIQRTEQGDSAMYLCASSLVSSVEQFFGPGTRLTVL.

This clonotype was counted many times. This sequence joins TRBV6-5 and TRBJ2-7; D might be TRBD1 or TRBD2, each matching 6 bases. Germline CDR1 reads MNHEY; CDR2 reads SVGAGI. The CDR3 has 15 residues. V was cut by 7 bases and J by 3 bases, with 19 bases left in between. CDR3 sequence reads: CASTHPEGGSYEQYF. The CDR3 DNA follows: TGTGCCAGCACCCACCCCGAGGGGGGAAGCTACGAGCAGTACTTC.

There are a few counts of this clonotype. The DNA of the CDR3 is TGCAGCGTTGAGGGCTTAGCGGGAGTTTTCGAGCAGTACTTC. Its translation is CSVEGLAGVFEQYF. This chain joins TRBV29-1 and TRBJ2-7; TRBD2 matches at 9 bases. V lost 3 bases, J lost 6 bases, and 9 bases stayed unmatched. The germline CDR1 and CDR2 sequences are SQVTM and ANQGSEA. The CDR3 loop spans 14 amino acids.

This clonotype was seen a handful of times. V gene TRBV25-1 combines with J gene TRBJ2-7; perhaps TRBD1 as D (6 bases). Germline V lookup: CDR1 MGHDK, CDR2 SYGVNS. This CDR3 comprises 14 residues. The V end lost 1 base, the J end lost 3 bases, and 10 bases lay between the germline ends. DNA of the CDR3: TGTGCCAGCAGTGAATTCGGGACATACTACGAGCAGTACTTC. Its protein is CASSEFGTYYEQYF.

This clonotype has ten or more counts. The CDR3 is CASSEPDRPAWEQYF. The CDR3, as DNA: TGTGCCAGCAGTGAACCCGACAGGCCAGCGTGGGAGCAGTACTTC. The rearrangement links TRBV6-1 to TRBJ2-7, with TRBD1 as a possible D gene (6 bases). Trimming cost V 2 bases and J 7 bases, with 18 bases left between them. This CDR3 has 15 residues. The germline gives CDR1 MNHNS, CDR2 SASEGT.

The chain couples TRBV9 to TRBJ2-3; 9 positions agree with TRBD1. V shed 4 bases, J shed 4 bases, and the junction held 7 bases outside the gene matches. The CDR3 consists of 15 residues. Germline V gene data show CDR1 as SGDLS and CDR2 as YYNGEE. The CDR3 DNA sequence: TGTGCCAGCAGCCTAAGACAGGGGGTCGCAGATACGCAGTATTTT. As protein: CASSLRQGVADTQYF. Based on the CDR3 plus reference TRBV9 and TRBJ2-3, the full variable domain is DSGVTQTPKHLITATGQRVTLRCSPRSGDLSVYWYQQSLDQGLQFLIQYYNGEERAKGNILERFSAQQFPDLHSELNLSSLELGDSALYFCASSLRQGVADTQYFGPGTRLTVL.

This clonotype was recorded many times. The chain couples TRBV20-1 to TRBJ2-7; tentative D call: TRBD1 (5 bases). Between the trimmed V and J ends, which lost 5 bases and 1 base, there was a span of 12 bases. CDR3 length equals 13 residues. CDR1 is DFQATT and CDR2 is SNEGSKA in the germline V gene (reference sequence). The CDR3: CSARRGSSYEQYF. The CDR3 DNA follows: TGCAGTGCTCGAAGGGGATCTTCCTACGAGCAGTACTTC.

This clonotype has only a few counts. The V call is TRBV4-2, the J call TRBJ2-1; 7 positions match TRBD1. The germline gives CDR1 LGHNA, CDR2 YNFKEQ. The V and J ends lost 4 bases and 6 bases, in that order; junction bases with no gene match: 9. The CDR3 is made up of 15 amino acids. CDR3 region: CASSLASGQTNEQFF. Written as DNA, the CDR3 is TGTGCCAGCAGCCTCGCCTCGGGACAGACCAATGAGCAGTTCTTC.